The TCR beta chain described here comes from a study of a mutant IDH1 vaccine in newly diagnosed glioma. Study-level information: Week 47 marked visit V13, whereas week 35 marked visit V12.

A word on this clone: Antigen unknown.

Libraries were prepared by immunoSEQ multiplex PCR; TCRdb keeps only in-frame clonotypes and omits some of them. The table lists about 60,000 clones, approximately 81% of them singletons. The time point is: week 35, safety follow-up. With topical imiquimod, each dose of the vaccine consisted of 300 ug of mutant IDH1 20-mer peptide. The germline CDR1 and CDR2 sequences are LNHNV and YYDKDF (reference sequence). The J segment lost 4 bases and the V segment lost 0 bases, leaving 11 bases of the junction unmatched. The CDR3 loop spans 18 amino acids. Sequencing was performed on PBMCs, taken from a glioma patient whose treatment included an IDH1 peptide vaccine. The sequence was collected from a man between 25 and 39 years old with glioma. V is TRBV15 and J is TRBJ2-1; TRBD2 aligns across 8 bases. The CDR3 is CATSRDGLGGGRYNEQFF. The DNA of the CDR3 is TGTGCCACCAGCAGAGATGGGCTGGGCGGGGGGCGGTACAATGAGCAGTTCTTC.